Reported below is one TCR beta chain. The same CDR3 also results from other DNA sequences found in this sample. These data belong to a study of shared clonotypes between healthy human individuals. Trimming stripped 3 bases from V and 1 base from J, with 10 bases between. The germline V gene has CDR1 SGHRS and CDR2 YFSETQ. The CDR3 is 14 amino acids. Authors' analysis steps: From ImmunoSEQ came sequences covering only the junction and carrying no quality scores, so filtering differed. This table comes from immunoSEQ multiplex PCR, and its TCRdb copy is limited to in-frame clones, with some not included. The V and J calls and clone size are taken from that table; D and trimming were inferred from the DNA. The sample comprises roughly 2.6 million clones, 90% to 95% of which are singletons, and 0.14% rests with the top ten.

Sequencing was done on a sample of naive CD4+ T cells sorted from blood. Subset specified: CD45RA+ positively selected. The rearrangement links TRBV5-1 to TRBJ1-1; TRBD1 is a possible D gene (5 bases). This receptor was taken from a man between 18 and 29 years old in good health. The CDR3 region has the DNA TGCGCCAGCAGCTCGCAGGGTGCGAACACTGAAGCTTTCTTT. Its translation is CASSSQGANTEAFF.